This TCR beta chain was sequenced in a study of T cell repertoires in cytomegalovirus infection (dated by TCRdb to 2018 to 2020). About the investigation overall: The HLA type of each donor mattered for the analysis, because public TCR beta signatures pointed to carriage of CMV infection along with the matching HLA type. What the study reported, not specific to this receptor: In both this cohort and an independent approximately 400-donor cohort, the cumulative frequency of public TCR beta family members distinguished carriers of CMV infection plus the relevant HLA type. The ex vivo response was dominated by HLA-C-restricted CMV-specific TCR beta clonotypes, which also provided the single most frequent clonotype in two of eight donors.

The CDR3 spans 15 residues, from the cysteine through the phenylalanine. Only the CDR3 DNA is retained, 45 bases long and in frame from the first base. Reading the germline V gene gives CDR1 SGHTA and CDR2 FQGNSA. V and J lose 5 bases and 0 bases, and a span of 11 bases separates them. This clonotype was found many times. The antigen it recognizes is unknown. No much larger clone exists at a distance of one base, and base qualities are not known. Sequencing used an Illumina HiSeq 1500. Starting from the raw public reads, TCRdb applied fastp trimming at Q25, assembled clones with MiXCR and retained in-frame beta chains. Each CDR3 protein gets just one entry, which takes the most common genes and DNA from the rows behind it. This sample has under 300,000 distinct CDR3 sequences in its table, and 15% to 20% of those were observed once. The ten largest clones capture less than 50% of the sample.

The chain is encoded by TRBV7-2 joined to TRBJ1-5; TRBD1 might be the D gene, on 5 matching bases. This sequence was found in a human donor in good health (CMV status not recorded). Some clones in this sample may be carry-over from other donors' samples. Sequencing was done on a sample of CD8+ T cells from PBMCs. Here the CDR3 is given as CASSPTGYSNQPQHF. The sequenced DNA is TGTGCCAGCAGCCCCACAGGTTATAGCAATCAGCCCCAGCATTTT.